These 14 T cell receptor beta chains were all obtained from the same sample, sequenced in a study of Graves' ophthalmopathy and Graves' hyperthyroidism. As the template, RNA transcripts were used to amplify TCR beta CDR3 regions. An initial RT-PCR round employing HTBI primers preceded a second-round multiplex PCR. TCRdb passed the multiplex PCR reads through MiXCR, listing each CDR3 protein once. Seen here are 350,000 to 400,000 distinct CDR3 sequences, around 17% observed once, and the top ten hold 1.6%. Sequences were obtained from peripheral blood. The receptors were sampled from a woman aged 18-30 years with Graves' ophthalmopathy.

This clonotype occurred a few times. V and J are TRBV6-2 or TRBV6-3 and TRBJ2-2, with D tentatively TRBD1 or TRBD2 (5 bases each). V lost 6 bases, J lost 0 bases, and 14 bases lay in between. CDR3 length: 16 residues. CDR1 and CDR2 (germline): MNHEY, SVGEGT. The CDR3 DNA reads as TGTGCCAGCAGCCGAGGGGACGCCGCGAACACCGGGGAGCTGTTTTTT. Its translation: CASSRGDAANTGELFF.

V is TRBV25-1 and J is TRBJ1-5, with D tentatively TRBD1 (6 bases). This CDR3 is 16 amino acids long. Between the trimmed V and J ends, which lost 4 bases and 2 bases, there was a span of 15 bases. CDR1 and CDR2 (germline): MGHDK, SYGVNS. The CDR3 nucleotides are TGTGCCAGCAGTGCACAACAGGGTTGGGGCAATCAGCCCCAGCATTTT. It is translated as CASSAQQGWGNQPQHF.

This clonotype came up many times. The chain recombines TRBV18 with TRBJ1-3; D unresolved. The germline gives CDR1 KGHSH, CDR2 LQKENI. The CDR3 runs 13 residues. Trimming cost V 1 base and J 9 bases, with 10 bases left between them. CDR3 sequence: CASSPLSGGTIYF. CDR3 nucleotides: TGTGCCAGCTCACCACTATCCGGAGGCACCATATATTTT.

This clonotype was detected many times. The chain recombines TRBV14 with TRBJ2-7; a possible D gene is TRBD1 (5 bases). Trimming stripped 2 bases from V and 3 bases from J, with 8 bases between. Germline V CDR1 and CDR2: SGHDN, FVKESK. The CDR3 contains 13 residues. The CDR3 nucleotides read TGTGCCAGCAGCCAACGACAGATCTACGAGCAGTACTTC. Translating gives CASSQRQIYEQYF. Combining the CDR3 with reference TRBV14 and TRBJ2-7 gives the whole variable domain EAGVTQFPSHSVIEKGQTVTLRCDPISGHDNLYWYRRVMGKEIKFLLHFVKESKQDESGMPNNRFLAERTGGTYSTLKVQPAELEDSGVYFCASSQRQIYEQYFGPGTRLTVT.

Many counts were recorded for this clonotype. The CDR3 DNA sequence: TGTGCCAGCAGTGAATCCTCAGGGGCCGGGGCCAACGTCCTGACTTTC. Translating gives CASSESSGAGANVLTF. The chain uses TRBV25-1 and TRBJ2-6; a weak D match, TRBD1 (6 bases). Germline V gene sequence: CDR1 MGHDK, CDR2 SYGVNS. V gave up 1 base and J gave up 4 bases, with 11 bases separating them. The CDR3 is 16 residues long.

This clonotype has ten or more counts. The chain links TRBV12-3 or TRBV12-4 to TRBJ1-2, with TRBD1 as a possible D gene (6 bases). The CDR3 sequence is 13 residues long. The V end was cut by 10 bases, the J end by 8 bases, with 20 bases between. The CDR3 region has the DNA TGTGCCAATTCGTTACAGGGCTTTGGGGGCTACACCTTC. Encoded protein: CANSLQGFGGYTF.

In its sample, this clonotype was seen many times. CDR3 coding DNA: TGTGCCAGCAGTTACGAGACCGTCTATCAGCCCCAGCATTTT. This encodes CASSYETVYQPQHF. The chain links TRBV6-2 or TRBV6-3 to TRBJ1-5; D gene uncertain. V was cut by 2 bases and J by 5 bases, with 10 bases left in between. Germline lookup yields CDR1 MNHEY and CDR2 SVGEGT. The CDR3 consists of 14 residues.

Many counts were recorded for this clonotype. The rearrangement uses TRBV3-1 and TRBJ2-5, with 13 bases matching TRBD2. V shed 3 bases, J shed 2 bases, and the junction held 3 bases outside the gene matches. In germline, CDR1 is LGHDT, CDR2 YNNKEL (reference sequence). The CDR3 is 16 amino acids. CDR3: CASSQGTSGAQETQYF. For the CDR3, the DNA is TGTGCCAGCAGCCAGGGGACTAGCGGGGCGCAAGAGACCCAGTACTTC.

The CDR3 loop reads CASSPWMGLGYEQYF. In nucleotides, the CDR3 is TGTGCCAGCAGTCCGTGGATGGGATTAGGATACGAGCAGTACTTC. The V gene is TRBV6-1, the J gene TRBJ2-7; D not certain. The V gene lost 5 bases and the J gene lost 4 bases, with 18 bases spanning the gap. Germline CDR1 reads MNHNS; CDR2 reads SASEGT. The CDR3 totals 15 residues.

Concerning this clonotype: With a much larger clone just one base away, this may be a read error. The rearrangement uses TRBV30 and TRBJ2-7; D gene unclear. This CDR3 contains 12 residues. Germline loops: CDR1 GTSNPN, CDR2 SVGIG (reference sequence). Here the CDR3 reads CAWGVIRREQYF. Written as DNA, the CDR3 is TGTGCCTGGGGTGTAATTAGGCGAGAGCAGTACTTC.

This clonotype appeared a few times. The chain couples TRBV4-3 to TRBJ2-7; TRBD1 matches at 8 bases. Germline V gene sequence: CDR1 LGHNA, CDR2 YSLEER. V lost 2 bases and J lost 3; bases outside the gene matches: 6. The CDR3 is 15 residues long. The CDR3 nucleotides read TGCGCCAGCAGCCAACTGACAGGGGTAATCTACGAGCAGTACTTC. The encoded protein is CASSQLTGVIYEQYF.

This clonotype appeared many times. V usage is TRBV29-1 and J usage is TRBJ2-5; D remains unclear. Germline CDR1 SQVTM, CDR2 ANQGSEA. The ends were cut back, 5 bases at V and 0 bases at J, with 7 bases in the middle. This CDR3 has 12 residues. CDR3 in DNA: TGCAGCGTTTTAGGGTACCAAGAGACCCAGTACTTC. It translates to CSVLGYQETQYF.

This clonotype was seen repeatedly, ten times or more. The chain joins TRBV19 to TRBJ1-1, with D possibly matching TRBD1 (5 bases). The CDR3 has 15 residues. V was shortened by 7 bases and J by 5 bases, with 20 bases between the two germline ends. Germline CDR1 and CDR2: LNHDA and SQIVND (reference sequence). The CDR3 nucleotides are TGTGCCAGTACCGCATGGGAGGGGCGAGAGACTGAAGCTTTCTTT. This gives the protein CASTAWEGRETEAFF.

This clonotype was counted many times. V gene TRBV7-9 combines with J gene TRBJ2-4; tentative D call: TRBD2 (5 bases). Germline V gene lookup returns CDR1 SEHNR and CDR2 FQNEAQ (reference sequence). This CDR3 is 15 amino acids long. Trimming shortened V by 2 bases and J by 3 bases, and 11 bases separated the two germline ends. The CDR3 bases are TGTGCCAGCAGCTTACCGGGATTGGACAAAAACATTCAGTACTTC. Its translation: CASSLPGLDKNIQYF.